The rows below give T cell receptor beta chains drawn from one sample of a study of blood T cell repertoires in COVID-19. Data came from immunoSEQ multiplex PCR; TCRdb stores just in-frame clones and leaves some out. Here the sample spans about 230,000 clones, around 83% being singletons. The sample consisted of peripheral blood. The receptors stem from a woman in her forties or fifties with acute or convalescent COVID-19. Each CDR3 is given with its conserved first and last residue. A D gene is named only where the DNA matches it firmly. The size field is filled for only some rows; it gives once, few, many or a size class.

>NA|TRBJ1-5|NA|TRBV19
CASSIEGGDQPQHF
TGTGCCAGTAGTATAGAGGGGGGAGATCAGCCCCAGCATTTT
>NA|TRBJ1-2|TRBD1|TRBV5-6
CASSPGQDYGYTF
TGTGCCAGCAGCCCCGGACAGGACTATGGCTACACCTTC
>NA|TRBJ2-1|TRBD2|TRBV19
CASSIDQRGGDEQFF
TGTGCCAGTAGTATAGATCAGCGGGGCGGCGATGAGCAGTTCTTC
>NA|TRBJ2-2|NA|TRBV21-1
CASTYRGGNTGELFF
TGTGCCAGCACCTACAGGGGCGGGAACACCGGGGAGCTGTTTTTT
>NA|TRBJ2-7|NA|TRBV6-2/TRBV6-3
CASSFGSGEQYF
TGTGCCAGCAGTTTTGGGTCGGGAGAGCAGTACTTC
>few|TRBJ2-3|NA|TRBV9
CASSVGSGTDTQYF
TGTGCCAGCAGCGTAGGTAGTGGCACAGATACGCAGTATTTT
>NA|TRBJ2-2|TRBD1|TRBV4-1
CASRPQGAATGELFF
TGCGCCAGCAGACCACAGGGGGCCGCGACCGGGGAGCTGTTTTTT
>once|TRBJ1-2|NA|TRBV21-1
CASSSDRAHYGYTF
TGTGCCAGCAGCAGTGACAGGGCTCACTATGGCTACACCTTC
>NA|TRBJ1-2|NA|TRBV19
CASSLQIPNYGYTF
TGTGCCAGTAGTTTACAGATACCTAACTATGGCTACACCTTC
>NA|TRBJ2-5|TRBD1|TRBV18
CASSPPGGAETQYF
TGTGCCAGCTCACCACCAGGGGGCGCCGAGACCCAGTACTTC
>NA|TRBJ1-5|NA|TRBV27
CASSPLWELNQPQHF
TGTGCCAGCAGTCCCCTTTGGGAGCTCAATCAGCCCCAGCATTTT
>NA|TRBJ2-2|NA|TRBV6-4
CAEGGKPTGELFF
TGTGCCGAGGGGGGGAAACCCACCGGGGAGCTGTTTTTT
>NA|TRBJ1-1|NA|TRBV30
CAWSSVRNRTEMNTEAFF
TGTGCCTGGAGTTCCGTCCGAAACAGGACGGAGATGAACACTGAAGCTTTCTTT
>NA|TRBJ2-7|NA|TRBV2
CASSERAGAPYEQYF
TGTGCCAGCAGTGAAAGGGCGGGGGCACCCTACGAGCAGTACTTC
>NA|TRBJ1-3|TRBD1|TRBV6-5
CASSWGTGHSGNTIYF
TGTGCCAGCAGTTGGGGGACAGGCCACTCTGGAAACACCATATATTTT
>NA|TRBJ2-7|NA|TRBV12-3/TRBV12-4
CASRQDTSYEQYF
TGTGCCAGCAGACAAGACACCTCCTACGAGCAGTACTTC
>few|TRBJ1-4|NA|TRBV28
CASRGPGISEKLFF
TGTGCCAGCAGGGGTCCAGGTATAAGTGAAAAACTGTTTTTT
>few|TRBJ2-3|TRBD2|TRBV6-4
CASSASGSTDTQYF
TGTGCCAGCAGCGCTAGCGGGAGCACAGATACGCAGTATTTT
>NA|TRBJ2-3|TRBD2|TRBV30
CAWRGLAGSSDTQYF
TGTGCCTGGAGGGGACTAGCGGGGTCCTCGGATACGCAGTATTTT
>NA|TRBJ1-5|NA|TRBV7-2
CASSFGRANQPQHF
TGTGCCAGCAGCTTCGGCAGGGCCAATCAGCCCCAGCATTTT
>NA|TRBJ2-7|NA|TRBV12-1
CASTESWCGSSPNEQYF
TGTGCCAGCACCGAGTCGTGGTGTGGGAGTTCCCCCAACGAGCAGTACTTC
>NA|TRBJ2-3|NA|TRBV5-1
CASSFARATDTQYF
TGCGCCAGCAGCTTTGCCAGGGCCACAGATACGCAGTATTTT
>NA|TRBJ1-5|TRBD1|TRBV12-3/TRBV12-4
CASSGTENQPQHF
TGTGCCAGCAGTGGGACAGAGAATCAGCCCCAGCATTTT
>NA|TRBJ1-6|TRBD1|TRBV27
CASSHRQGYNSPLHF
TGTGCCAGCAGCCACAGACAGGGCTATAATTCACCCCTCCACTTT
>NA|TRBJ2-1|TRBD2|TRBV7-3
CASSLNAGGAYNEQFF
TGTGCCAGCAGCTTAAATGCCGGGGGGGCTTACAATGAGCAGTTCTTC
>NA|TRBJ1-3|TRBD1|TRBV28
CASSITGGGNTIYF
TGTGCCAGCAGTATCACAGGGGGCGGAAACACCATATATTTT
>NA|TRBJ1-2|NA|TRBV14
CASSPDSNYGYTF
TGTGCCAGCAGCCCGGACAGTAACTATGGCTACACCTTC
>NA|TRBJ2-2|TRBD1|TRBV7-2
CASRTGTGRTGELFF
TGTGCCAGCAGAACCGGGACAGGGAGAACCGGGGAGCTGTTTTTT
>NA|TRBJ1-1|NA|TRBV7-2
CASSQGMTEAFF
TGTGCCAGCTCACAGGGAATGACTGAAGCTTTCTTT
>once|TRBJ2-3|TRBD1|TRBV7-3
CASSLTGGMADTQYF
TGTGCCAGCAGCCTAACAGGGGGCATGGCAGATACGCAGTATTTT
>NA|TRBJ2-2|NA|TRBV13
CASSTTQRNTGELFF
TGTGCCAGCAGCACGACACAGAGGAACACCGGGGAGCTGTTTTTT
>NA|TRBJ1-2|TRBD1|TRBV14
CASSQRDSLLRGYTF
TGTGCCAGCAGCCAACGGGACAGCCTGCTGCGGGGCTACACCTTC
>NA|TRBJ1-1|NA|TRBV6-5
CASSSGFGAFF
TGTGCCAGCAGCTCGGGTTTTGGGGCTTTCTTT